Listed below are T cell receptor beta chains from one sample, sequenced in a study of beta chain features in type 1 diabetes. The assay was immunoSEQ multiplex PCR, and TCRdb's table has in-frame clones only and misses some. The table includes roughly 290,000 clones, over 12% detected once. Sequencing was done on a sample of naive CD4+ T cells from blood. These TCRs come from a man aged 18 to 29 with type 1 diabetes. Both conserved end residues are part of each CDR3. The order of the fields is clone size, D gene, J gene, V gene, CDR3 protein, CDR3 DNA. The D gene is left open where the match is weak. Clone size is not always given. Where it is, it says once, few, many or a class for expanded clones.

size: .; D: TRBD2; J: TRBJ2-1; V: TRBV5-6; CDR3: CASSPLTGTSGRGGEQFF; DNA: TGTGCCAGCAGCCCGCTGACTGGGACTAGCGGGAGGGGAGGTGAGCAGTTCTTC
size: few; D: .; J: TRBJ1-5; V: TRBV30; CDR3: CAWSTGLKEPQHF; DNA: TGTGCCTGGAGTACAGGGTTGAAGGAGCCCCAGCATTTT
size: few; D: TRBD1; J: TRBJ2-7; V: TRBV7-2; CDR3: CASSGQQGSYEQYF; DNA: TGTGCCAGCAGCGGACAACAGGGGTCCTACGAGCAGTACTTC
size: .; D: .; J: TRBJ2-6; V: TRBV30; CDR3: CAWRGGGFSSGANVLTF; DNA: TGTGCCTGGAGGGGAGGGGGGTTTAGTTCTGGGGCCAACGTCCTGACTTTC
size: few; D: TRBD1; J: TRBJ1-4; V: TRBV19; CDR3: CASSDPGQFFSATNEKLFF; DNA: TGTGCCAGTAGTGACCCGGGACAGTTCTTCTCGGCAACTAATGAAAAACTGTTTTTT
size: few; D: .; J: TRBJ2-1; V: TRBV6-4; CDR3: CASSGAYNEQFF; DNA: TGTGCCAGCAGTGGGGCTTACAATGAGCAGTTCTTC
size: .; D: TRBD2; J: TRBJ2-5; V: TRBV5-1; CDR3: CASSRTSGGVQETQYF; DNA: TGCGCCAGCAGCCGGACTAGCGGGGGGGTCCAAGAGACCCAGTACTTC
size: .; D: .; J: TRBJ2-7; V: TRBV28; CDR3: CASNIGSNYEQYF; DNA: TGTGCCAGCAACATCGGGTCGAACTACGAGCAGTACTTC
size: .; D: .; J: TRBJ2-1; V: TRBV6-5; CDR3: CASSYSGASSYNEQFF; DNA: TGTGCCAGCAGTTACTCGGGGGCTAGCTCCTACAATGAGCAGTTCTTC
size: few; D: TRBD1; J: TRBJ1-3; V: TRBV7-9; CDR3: CASSWTGTGNTIYF; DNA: TGTGCCAGCAGCTGGACAGGGACTGGAAACACCATATATTTT
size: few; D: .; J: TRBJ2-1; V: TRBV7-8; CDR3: CASSISGSSYNEQFF; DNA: TGTGCCAGCAGCATTAGTGGGAGCTCCTACAATGAGCAGTTCTTC
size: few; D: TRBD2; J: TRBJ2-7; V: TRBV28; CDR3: CASRSGTIPLEQYF; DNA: TGTGCCAGCAGATCCGGGACTATTCCGTTGGAGCAGTACTTC